This T cell receptor beta chain is from a study of shared clonotypes between healthy human individuals. The overall study: The cohort had a couple of women and a few men, ages 18 to 49.

As concerns this clone: Its antigen is still unknown.

Using immunoSEQ multiplex PCR, the repertoire was profiled, and TCRdb retains in-frame clones only, with some absent. The table includes 2,500,000 or so clones, approximately 90% detected once. Germline values: CDR1 GTSNPN, CDR2 SVGIG (reference sequence). The length of the CDR3 is 13 residues. Trimming pared 4 bases from V and 0 bases from J, leaving 7 bases between. Findings and caveats of the study: Shared clonotypes across all four donors exceeded non-shared ones in generation probability.

The sequence derives from a man between 18 and 29 years old in good health. The chain joins TRBV30 to TRBJ2-4; weak D call: TRBD2 (5 bases). Sequencing was performed on naive CD4+ T cells sorted from blood. Indicated subset: CD45RA+ positively selected. The CDR3 sequence is CAWMAGAKNIQYF. CDR3 nucleotide sequence: TGTGCCTGGATGGCGGGAGCCAAAAACATTCAGTACTTC.